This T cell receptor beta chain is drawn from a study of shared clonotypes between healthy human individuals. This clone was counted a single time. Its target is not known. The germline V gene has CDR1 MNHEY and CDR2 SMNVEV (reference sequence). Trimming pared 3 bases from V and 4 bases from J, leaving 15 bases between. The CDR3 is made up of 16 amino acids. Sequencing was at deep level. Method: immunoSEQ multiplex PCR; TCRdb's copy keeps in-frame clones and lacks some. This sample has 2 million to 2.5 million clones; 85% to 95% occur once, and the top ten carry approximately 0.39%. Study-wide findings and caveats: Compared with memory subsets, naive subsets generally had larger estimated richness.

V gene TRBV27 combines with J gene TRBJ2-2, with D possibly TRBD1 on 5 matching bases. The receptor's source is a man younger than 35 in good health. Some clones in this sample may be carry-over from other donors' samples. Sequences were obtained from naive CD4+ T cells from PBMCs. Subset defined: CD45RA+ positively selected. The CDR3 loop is CASSFLGRESTGELFF. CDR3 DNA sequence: TGTGCCAGCAGTTTTCTGGGGCGAGAGAGCACCGGGGAGCTGTTTTTT.